This is a list of T cell receptor beta chains from one sample in a study of PD-1 blockade in classical Hodgkin lymphoma. Generated by immunoSEQ multiplex PCR, the TCRdb table keeps only in-frame clones and is missing some. Counted here are fewer than 15,000 clones, around 84% occurring once; the ten biggest clones make up around a third. The sequencing used peripheral blood mononuclear cells (PBMCs), collected at baseline. The receptors derive from a human donor with classical Hodgkin lymphoma. CDR3s include the opening cysteine and the closing phenylalanine or tryptophan. Each record gives: CDR3 protein, CDR3 DNA, J gene, D gene, clone size, V gene. A D gene is named only where the DNA matches it firmly. For some rows the clone size is stated as once, few or many, or as a class when expanded; others skip it.

CDR3 protein: CASSGTSGLRSYNEQFF
CDR3 DNA: TGTGCCAGCAGTGGGACTAGCGGGCTTCGCTCCTACAATGAGCAGTTCTTC
J gene: TRBJ2-1
D gene: TRBD2
clone size: .
V gene: TRBV6-1

CDR3 protein: CASERGREAFF
CDR3 DNA: TGTGCCAGCGAGAGAGGTCGGGAAGCTTTCTTT
J gene: TRBJ1-1
D gene: .
clone size: few
V gene: TRBV6-1

CDR3 protein: CASSLQGGRETQYF
CDR3 DNA: TGCGCCAGCAGCTTGCAAGGGGGGAGGGAGACCCAGTACTTC
J gene: TRBJ2-5
D gene: .
clone size: .
V gene: TRBV5-1

CDR3 protein: CASSSAGQGLTNEKLFF
CDR3 DNA: TGTGCCAGCAGTTCTGCGGGACAGGGGTTAACTAATGAAAAACTGTTTTTT
J gene: TRBJ1-4
D gene: TRBD1
clone size: .
V gene: TRBV28

CDR3 protein: CASSIAGGGSETQYF
CDR3 DNA: TGTGCCAGTAGTATAGCCGGGGGAGGGTCAGAGACCCAGTACTTC
J gene: TRBJ2-5
D gene: TRBD2
clone size: .
V gene: TRBV19

CDR3 protein: CASSVDATNEKLFF
CDR3 DNA: TGTGCCAGCAGCGTAGACGCAACTAATGAAAAACTGTTTTTT
J gene: TRBJ1-4
D gene: .
clone size: .
V gene: TRBV9

CDR3 protein: CASSPARNIQYF
CDR3 DNA: TGTGCCAGCAGTCCGGCTAGAAACATTCAGTACTTC
J gene: TRBJ2-4
D gene: .
clone size: .
V gene: TRBV27

CDR3 protein: CASSSKTGTSRFEAQYF
CDR3 DNA: TGCGCCAGCAGCTCGAAAACCGGGACTAGCAGGTTTGAGGCCCAGTACTTC
J gene: TRBJ2-5
D gene: TRBD2
clone size: .
V gene: TRBV5-1

CDR3 protein: CASSVVQGASSKAFF
CDR3 DNA: TGTGCCAGCAGCGTAGTCCAGGGGGCTTCGTCTAAAGCTTTCTTT
J gene: TRBJ1-1
D gene: TRBD1
clone size: .
V gene: TRBV9

CDR3 protein: CASSLGGIHNSPLHF
CDR3 DNA: TGTGCCAGCAGCTTAGGGGGAATCCATAATTCACCCCTCCACTTT
J gene: TRBJ1-6
D gene: .
clone size: .
V gene: TRBV7-8

CDR3 protein: CASSLGWGAHYEQYF
CDR3 DNA: TGCGCCAGCAGCTTGGGCTGGGGGGCCCACTACGAGCAGTACTTC
J gene: TRBJ2-7
D gene: .
clone size: .
V gene: TRBV5-1

CDR3 protein: CASSEGLYPDTQYF
CDR3 DNA: TGTGCCAGCAGTGAGGGGCTGTATCCAGATACGCAGTATTTT
J gene: TRBJ2-3
D gene: .
clone size: .
V gene: TRBV2

CDR3 protein: CASSYSGGTEQFF
CDR3 DNA: TGTGCCAGCAGTTACTCTGGGGGAACTGAGCAGTTCTTC
J gene: TRBJ2-1
D gene: .
clone size: .
V gene: TRBV6-5

CDR3 protein: CASSLSRDRGIYEQYF
CDR3 DNA: TGTGCCAGCAGCTTGTCCCGGGACAGGGGAATCTACGAGCAGTACTTC
J gene: TRBJ2-7
D gene: TRBD1
clone size: .
V gene: TRBV11-2

CDR3 protein: CASSSRDLGRGTQYF
CDR3 DNA: TGTGCCAGCTCATCTCGGGACCTAGGAAGAGGTACGCAGTATTTT
J gene: TRBJ2-3
D gene: .
clone size: .
V gene: TRBV18

CDR3 protein: CASSLGLGNEQFF
CDR3 DNA: TGTGCCAGCAGCTTAGGTTTGGGCAATGAGCAGTTCTTC
J gene: TRBJ2-1
D gene: .
clone size: .
V gene: TRBV7-6

CDR3 protein: CATSRDLGSSYEQYF
CDR3 DNA: TGTGCCACCAGCAGAGATCTAGGCAGCTCCTACGAGCAGTACTTC
J gene: TRBJ2-7
D gene: .
clone size: .
V gene: TRBV15

CDR3 protein: CASSRQYSSYEQYF
CDR3 DNA: TGTGCCAGCAGCCGACAGTATAGCTCCTACGAGCAGTACTTC
J gene: TRBJ2-7
D gene: .
clone size: once
V gene: TRBV27

CDR3 protein: CSVEVQGIYGYTF
CDR3 DNA: TGCAGCGTTGAAGTTCAGGGTATCTATGGCTACACCTTC
J gene: TRBJ1-2
D gene: .
clone size: few
V gene: TRBV29-1

CDR3 protein: CASSLARGPGELFF
CDR3 DNA: TGTGCCAGCAGCTTGGCTAGGGGGCCCGGGGAGCTGTTTTTT
J gene: TRBJ2-2
D gene: TRBD1
clone size: .
V gene: TRBV5-4

CDR3 protein: CASSLRGWGSYNEQFF
CDR3 DNA: TGTGCCAGCAGCTTGAGGGGTTGGGGCTCCTACAATGAGCAGTTCTTC
J gene: TRBJ2-1
D gene: .
clone size: .
V gene: TRBV7-9

CDR3 protein: CSVGDAYYGYTF
CDR3 DNA: TGCAGCGTCGGGGATGCGTACTATGGCTACACCTTC
J gene: TRBJ1-2
D gene: .
clone size: .
V gene: TRBV29-1

CDR3 protein: CASSIGGGRGGTDTQYF
CDR3 DNA: TGTGCCAGCAGCATAGGAGGCGGGAGGGGTGGCACAGATACGCAGTATTTT
J gene: TRBJ2-3
D gene: TRBD2
clone size: .
V gene: TRBV7-2

CDR3 protein: CASFRDRGPYEQYF
CDR3 DNA: TGTGCCAGCTTCCGGGACAGGGGTCCCTACGAGCAGTACTTC
J gene: TRBJ2-7
D gene: TRBD1
clone size: .
V gene: TRBV6-1